This T cell receptor (beta chain) was sequenced in a study of OX40 agonist ivuxolimab in advanced cancers. The assay was immunoSEQ multiplex PCR, and TCRdb's table has in-frame clones only and misses some. The data show tens of thousands of clones, about 86% seen once. This clone has just a few counts. Trimming cost V 5 bases and J 4 bases, with 16 bases left between them. The V gene's germline CDR1 is SGHRS and CDR2 YFSETQ. CDR3 length: 16 amino acids. The starting material was CD4+ or CD8+ T cells sorted from blood, obtained in a trial of the OX40 agonist ivuxolimab. This clonotype originated in an adult with an advanced solid tumor such as melanoma, head and neck, liver or kidney cancer. The V and J genes are TRBV5-1 and TRBJ2-6, with D possibly TRBD2 on 5 matching bases. This chain's CDR3 is CASSPNVASGANVLTF. In DNA, the CDR3 is TGCGCCAGCAGTCCGAACGTAGCGTCGGGGGCCAACGTCCTGACTTTC.